This record concerns one T cell receptor (beta chain) sequence. Its antigen is not identified. The data were obtained in a study of T cell responses to AZD1222 COVID-19 vaccine. General study results and limits: Repertoire collection took place solely once the T cell response had peaked. Only 5 or 6 individuals given AZD1222 were seropositive at baseline.

Generated by immunoSEQ multiplex PCR, the TCRdb table keeps only in-frame clones and is missing some. Among hundreds of thousands of clones listed, 93% were seen once. V lost 1 base, J lost 6 bases, and 9 bases lay in between. Germline assignment: CDR1 SGHAT and CDR2 FQNNGV. CDR3 length: 13 residues. V and J are TRBV11-2 and TRBJ1-1, with D tentatively TRBD1 (6 bases). The receptor was isolated from an adult in good health. The sample was peripheral blood, taken on day 0 of MenACWY control vaccination. The CDR3 region is CASSLAGGAEAFF. The CDR3 bases are TGTGCCAGCAGCTTAGCGGGGGGCGCTGAAGCTTTCTTT.